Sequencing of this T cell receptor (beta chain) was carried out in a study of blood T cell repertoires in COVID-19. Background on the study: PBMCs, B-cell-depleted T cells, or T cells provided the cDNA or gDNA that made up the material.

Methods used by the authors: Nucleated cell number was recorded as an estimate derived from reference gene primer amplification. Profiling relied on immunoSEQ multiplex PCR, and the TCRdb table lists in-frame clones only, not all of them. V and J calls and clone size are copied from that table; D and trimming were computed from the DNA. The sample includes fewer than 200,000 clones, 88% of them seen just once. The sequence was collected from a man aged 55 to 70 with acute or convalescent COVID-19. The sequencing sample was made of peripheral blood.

CDR3 sequence: CAWSLMSFQAGMNTEAFF. Written as DNA, the CDR3 is TGTGCCTGGAGTCTCATGTCGTTTCAGGCGGGTATGAACACTGAAGCTTTCTTT. This chain connects TRBV30 to TRBJ1-1; no clear D. Germline CDR1 GTSNPN, CDR2 SVGIG (reference sequence). CDR3 length: 18 amino acids. V was clipped by 2 bases and J by 0 bases, with 22 bases between them.